The next 3 T cell receptor beta chains were all read from a single sample in a study of early T cells in non-severe SARS-CoV-2 infection. Using its own MiXCR run on the 5' RACE reads, TCRdb lists one record per CDR3 protein. The table has 55,000 to 70,000 distinct CDR3 sequences, about 12% seen once. The sample was whole blood. Receptor source: an adult who was a healthcare worker with PCR-confirmed SARS-CoV-2 infection or an uninfected control (not recorded which).

This clonotype was detected only a few times. The chain links TRBV4-1 to TRBJ2-7; 10 bases align to TRBD2. This CDR3 is 15 amino acids long. Trimming at V came to 1 base and at J to 6 bases, leaving 6 bases not matched to a gene. Germline V gene sequence: CDR1 MGHRA, CDR2 YSYEKL. Here the CDR3 DNA reads TGCGCCAGCAGCCAAGGCTCTAGCGGGAGCCCCGAGCAGTACTTC. The encoded protein is CASSQGSSGSPEQYF.

This clonotype was seen more than once but under ten times. The chain is built from TRBV7-2 and TRBJ1-2; TRBD1 might be the D (5 bases). Germline V gene data show CDR1 as SGHTA and CDR2 as FQGNSA. The V end lost 0 bases, the J end lost 3 bases, and 11 bases lay between the germline ends. The CDR3 is made up of 15 amino acids. CDR3 residues: CASSLAPGHHYGYTF. CDR3 nucleotides: TGTGCCAGCAGCTTAGCCCCAGGACACCACTATGGCTACACCTTC.

The V gene is TRBV6-2 or TRBV6-3, the J gene TRBJ1-1; D ambiguous. Germline loops: CDR1 MNHEY, CDR2 SVGEGT. The CDR3 spans 10 residues. V dropped 8 bases and J dropped 5 bases, with 6 bases sitting between them. CDR3 sequence reads: CASGRTEAFF. For the CDR3, the DNA is TGTGCCAGCGGTCGAACTGAAGCTTTCTTT.